This T cell receptor beta chain originates from a study of T cell responses to AZD1222 COVID-19 vaccine. Pooling covered second doses at about 4 or about 12 weeks. Germline CDR1 MGHRA, CDR2 YSYEKL. V was cut by 1 base and J by 7 bases, with 10 bases left in between. This CDR3 is 13 amino acids long. The data were produced by immunoSEQ multiplex PCR, yet TCRdb's version contains in-frame clones alone and is incomplete. The sample comprises almost 95,000 clones, about 85% of which are singletons, and 4.5% to 5% rests with the top ten. The sample consisted of peripheral blood, taken 28 days after the second AZD1222 dose. This clonotype was obtained from an adult who received the AZD1222 COVID-19 vaccine. This sequence joins TRBV4-1 and TRBJ2-5, with D possibly TRBD1 on 6 matching bases. CDR3 sequence reads: CASSQVGAVTQYF. The DNA for the CDR3 is TGCGCCAGCAGCCAAGTGGGGGCAGTGACCCAGTACTTC.